This TCR beta chain was profiled in a study of beta chain features in type 1 diabetes. This clone was detected a few times. TCRB transcripts that were expressed got sequenced, as all of the isolated RNA had been reverse transcribed. The average output of naive, central memory and regulatory T cell samples was approximately 3.8 million reads. Generated by immunoSEQ multiplex PCR, the TCRdb table keeps only in-frame clones and is missing some. The repertoire holds about 360,000 clones, with 10% to 15% as singletons. Germline lookup yields CDR1 SGHTA and CDR2 FQGNSA. The CDR3 totals 16 residues. V was cut by 5 bases and J by 5 bases, with 19 bases left in between.

The TCR comes from a man between 18 and 29 years old in good health. Sequenced material: naive CD4+ T cells from blood. This chain uses TRBV7-2 with TRBJ2-1, with D tentatively TRBD2 (6 bases). CDR3: CASSLTTGRQHNEQFF. For the CDR3, the DNA is TGTGCCAGCAGCCTGACCACCGGGAGACAGCACAATGAGCAGTTCTTC.